The entry that follows covers one T cell receptor beta chain sequence. The source of the sample is a study of blood T cell repertoires in COVID-19. The CDR3 length is 14 residues. With 0 bases removed from V and 3 bases from J, the gap between germline ends came to 8 bases. CDR1 is LNHNV and CDR2 is YYDKDF in the germline V gene (reference sequence). TCRdb's copy holds only in-frame clones and misses some; the assay was immunoSEQ multiplex PCR. The table lists 150,000 to 200,000 clones, 81% of them singletons, with 11% in the top ten. The sequence came from a man in his sixties with active or convalescent COVID-19. Material for sequencing was peripheral blood. The V call is TRBV15, the J call TRBJ1-2; D ambiguous. The CDR3, as DNA: TGTGCCACCAGCAGAGAAAACAGATACTATGGCTACACCTTC. Its protein product is CATSRENRYYGYTF.